This entry features one T cell receptor beta chain sequence. Its target is unknown. A single base separates this from a much larger clone, so it may be a read error. This sample stems from a study of regulatory T cells in long-lasting Graves disease. Time point described: newly diagnosed GD, antithyroid drugs for less than 3 months. The TCR library used RNA extracted from PBMCs. Into tubes containing EDTA, about 9 milliliters of peripheral blood were drawn. General observations from the study: TRBV28, TRBJ1-2 and TRBJ2-5 were favored in persistent disease.

Construction of TCR beta libraries relied on iRepertoire HTBI primers and on Arm-PCR targeting CDR3 regions. TCRdb analysed the multiplex PCR reads with MiXCR anew, one entry per CDR3 protein. The top ten hold 25% of the sample, which has hundreds of thousands of distinct CDR3 sequences, about 16% seen once. Germline V gives CDR1 LNHNV, CDR2 YYDKDF (reference sequence). The CDR3 extends over 15 amino acids. The same data also went into a second study, on T cells in Graves' hyperthyroidism and ophthalmopathy.

The source is a woman aged 35-65 years with Graves disease. The chain uses TRBV15 and TRBJ2-4; D may correspond to TRBD1 or TRBD2 (5 bases each). Sequencing was performed on peripheral blood mononuclear cells (PBMCs), taken at new diagnosis, from a patient treated with antithyroid drugs. The CDR3 reads CATSRDWDGDNEQSF. CDR3 nucleotides: TGTGCCACCAGCAGAGATTGGGACGGAGACAATGAGCAGTCCTTC.